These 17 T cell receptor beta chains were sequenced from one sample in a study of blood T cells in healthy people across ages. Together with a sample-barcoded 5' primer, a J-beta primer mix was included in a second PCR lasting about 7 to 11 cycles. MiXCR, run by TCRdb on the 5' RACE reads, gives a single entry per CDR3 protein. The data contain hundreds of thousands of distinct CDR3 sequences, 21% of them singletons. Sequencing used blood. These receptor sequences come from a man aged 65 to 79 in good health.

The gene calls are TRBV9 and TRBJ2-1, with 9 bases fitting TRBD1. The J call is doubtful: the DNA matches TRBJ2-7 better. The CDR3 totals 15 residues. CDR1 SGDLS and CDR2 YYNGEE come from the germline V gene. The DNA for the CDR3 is TGTGCCAGCAGCGTAGACGGGGACAGGGACCACGAGCAGTACTTC. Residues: CASSVDGDRDHEQYF.

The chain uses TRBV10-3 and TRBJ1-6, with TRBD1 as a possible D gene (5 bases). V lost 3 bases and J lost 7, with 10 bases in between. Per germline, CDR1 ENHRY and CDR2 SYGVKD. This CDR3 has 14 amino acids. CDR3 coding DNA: TGTGCCATCAGTGACAGGGACGGCAATTCACCCCTCCACTTT. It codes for CAISDRDGNSPLHF.

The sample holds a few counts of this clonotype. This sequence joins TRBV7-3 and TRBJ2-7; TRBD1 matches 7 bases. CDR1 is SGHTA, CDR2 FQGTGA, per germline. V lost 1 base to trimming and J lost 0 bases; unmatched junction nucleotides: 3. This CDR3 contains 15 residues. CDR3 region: CASSLKGQDSYEQYF. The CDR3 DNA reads TGTGCCAGCAGCTTAAAAGGACAGGACTCCTACGAGCAGTACTTC.

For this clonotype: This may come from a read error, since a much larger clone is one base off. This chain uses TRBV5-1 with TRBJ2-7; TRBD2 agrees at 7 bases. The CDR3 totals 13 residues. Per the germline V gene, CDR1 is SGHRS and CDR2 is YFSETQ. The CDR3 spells CASRGGSGYEQDF. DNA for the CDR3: TGCGCCAGCAGAGGCGGGAGTGGTTACGAGCAGGACTTC.

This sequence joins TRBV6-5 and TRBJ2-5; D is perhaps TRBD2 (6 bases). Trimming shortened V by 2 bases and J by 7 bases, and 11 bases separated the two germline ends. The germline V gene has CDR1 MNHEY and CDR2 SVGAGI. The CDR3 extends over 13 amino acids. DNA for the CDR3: TGTGCCAGCAGTTACGGGGAGGCCGCGACCCAGTACTTC. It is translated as CASSYGEAATQYF.

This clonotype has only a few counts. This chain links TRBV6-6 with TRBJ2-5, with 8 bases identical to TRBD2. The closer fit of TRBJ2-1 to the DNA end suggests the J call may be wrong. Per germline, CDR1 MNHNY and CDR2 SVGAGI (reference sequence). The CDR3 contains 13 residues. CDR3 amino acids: CASQREYKDEQFF. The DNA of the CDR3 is TGTGCCAGCCAGCGGGAGTATAAGGATGAGCAGTTCTTC.

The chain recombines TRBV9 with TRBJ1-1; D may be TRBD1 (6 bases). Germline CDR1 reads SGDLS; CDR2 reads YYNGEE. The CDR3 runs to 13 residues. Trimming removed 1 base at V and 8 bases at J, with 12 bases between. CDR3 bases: TGTGCCAGCAGCGTAAATCTCGGGACAGAAGCTTTCTTT. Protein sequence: CASSVNLGTEAFF.

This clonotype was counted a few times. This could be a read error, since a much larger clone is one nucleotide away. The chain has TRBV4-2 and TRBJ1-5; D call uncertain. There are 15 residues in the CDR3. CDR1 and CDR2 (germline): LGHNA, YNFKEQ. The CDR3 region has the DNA TGTGTCAGCAGCCAAGAGGGTGACATTTATCAGCCCCAGCATTTT. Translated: CVSSQEGDIYQPQHF.

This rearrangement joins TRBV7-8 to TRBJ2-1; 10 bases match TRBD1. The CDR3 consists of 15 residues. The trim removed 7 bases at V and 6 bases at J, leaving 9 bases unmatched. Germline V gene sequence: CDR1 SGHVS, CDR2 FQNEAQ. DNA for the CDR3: TGTGCCAGCACCCAAAGGACAGGGGGTGGCAATGAGCAGTTCTTC. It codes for CASTQRTGGGNEQFF. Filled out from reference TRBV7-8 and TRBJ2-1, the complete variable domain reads GAGVSQSPRYKVAKRGQDVALRCDPISGHVSLFWYQQALGQGPEFLTYFQNEAQLDKSGLPSDRFFAERPEGSVSTLKIQRTQQEDSAVYLCASTQRTGGGNEQFFGPGTRLTVL.

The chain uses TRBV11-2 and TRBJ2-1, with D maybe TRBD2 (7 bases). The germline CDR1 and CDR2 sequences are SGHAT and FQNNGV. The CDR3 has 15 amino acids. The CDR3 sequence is CADARGQGSYNEQFF. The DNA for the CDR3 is TGTGCAGACGCGCGGGGGCAGGGGAGTTACAATGAGCAGTTCTTC.

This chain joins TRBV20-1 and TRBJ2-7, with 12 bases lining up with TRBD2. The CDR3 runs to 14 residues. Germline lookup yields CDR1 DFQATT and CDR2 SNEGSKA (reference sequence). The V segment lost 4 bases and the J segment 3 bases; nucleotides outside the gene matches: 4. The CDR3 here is CSATRTSGVYEQYF. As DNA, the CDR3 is TGCAGTGCTACCCGGACTAGCGGGGTCTACGAGCAGTACTTC.

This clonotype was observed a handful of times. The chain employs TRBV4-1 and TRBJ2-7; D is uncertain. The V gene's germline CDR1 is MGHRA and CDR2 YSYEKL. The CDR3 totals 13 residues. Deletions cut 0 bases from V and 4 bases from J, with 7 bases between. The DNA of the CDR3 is TGCGCCAGCAGCCAAGACTACAAATACGAGCAGTACTTC. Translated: CASSQDYKYEQYF.

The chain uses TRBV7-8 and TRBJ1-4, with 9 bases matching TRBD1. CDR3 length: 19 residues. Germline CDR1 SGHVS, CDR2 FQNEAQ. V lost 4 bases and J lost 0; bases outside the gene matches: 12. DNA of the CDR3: TGTGCCAGCAGCTCCGGCACAGGGGGCCTCCGATCAACTAATGAAAAACTGTTTTTT. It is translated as CASSSGTGGLRSTNEKLFF.

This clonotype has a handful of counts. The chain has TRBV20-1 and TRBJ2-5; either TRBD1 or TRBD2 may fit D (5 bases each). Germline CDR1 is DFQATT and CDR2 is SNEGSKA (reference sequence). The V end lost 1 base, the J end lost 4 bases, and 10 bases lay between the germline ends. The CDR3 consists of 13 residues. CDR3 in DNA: TGCAGTGCTAGAGGCCGGGACGGAGAGACCCAGTACTTC. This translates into CSARGRDGETQYF.

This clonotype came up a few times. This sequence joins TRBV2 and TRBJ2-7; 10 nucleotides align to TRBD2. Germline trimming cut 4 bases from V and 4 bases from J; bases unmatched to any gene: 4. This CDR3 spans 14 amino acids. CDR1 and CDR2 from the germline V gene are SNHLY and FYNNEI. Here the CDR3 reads CASSGEAGGYEQYF. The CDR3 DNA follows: TGTGCCAGCAGTGGAGAAGCGGGAGGGTACGAGCAGTACTTC.

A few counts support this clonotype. The CDR3 protein is CASSRGAMGPYEQYF. The CDR3, as DNA: TGTGCCAGCAGCCGAGGGGCTATGGGACCCTACGAGCAGTACTTC. The chain uses TRBV7-6 and TRBJ2-7; D is tentatively TRBD1 or TRBD2 (5 bases each). V was trimmed by 5 bases and J by 2 bases, leaving 16 bases between them. Looked up from germline, CDR1 is SGHVS and CDR2 is FNYEAQ. The CDR3 length is 15 residues.

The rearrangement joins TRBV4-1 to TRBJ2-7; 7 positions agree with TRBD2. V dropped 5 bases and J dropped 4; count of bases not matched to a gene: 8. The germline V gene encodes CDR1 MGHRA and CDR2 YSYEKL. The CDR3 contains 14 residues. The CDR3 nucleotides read TGCGCCAGCAGCAGGTCAGCGGGAAGGTACGAGCAGTACTTC. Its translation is CASSRSAGRYEQYF.